This TCR beta chain originates from a study of blood T cell repertoires in COVID-19. CDR1 SGHDN and CDR2 FVKESK come from the germline V gene. The CDR3 has 16 amino acids. Trimming took 2 bases from V and 7 from J; bases not matched to a gene: 11. Measured with immunoSEQ multiplex PCR; TCRdb has only the in-frame clones, and not every one. The sample includes roughly 350,000 clones, more than 75% of them seen just once. The table lists this clone with a count of one. The receptor was derived from a woman under 40 with COVID-19, enrolled during active disease. Sequenced input: peripheral blood. This chain uses TRBV14 with TRBJ2-1, with 7 bases identical to TRBD2. In DNA form, the CDR3 reads TGTGCCAGCAGCCAACCCCTCGCGGGAGCGAAAAATGAGCAGTTCTTC. This gives the protein CASSQPLAGAKNEQFF.